This TCR beta chain emerged from a study of blood T cell repertoires in COVID-19. Trimming took off 5 bases at V and 11 bases at J, with 19 bases between the two ends. The CDR3 loop spans 15 amino acids. Germline CDR1 SGHTA, CDR2 FQGTGA. Participants came from around 25 US areas, aged about 18 to 100 years. Which cohort a participant joined came from the clinical history participants gave. Each recovered donor of Cohort 3 presented with two negative PCRs, clearance, or symptom resolution. Study processing details: Reference gene primers were amplified, and this amplification served to estimate nucleated cell counts. Profiling relied on immunoSEQ multiplex PCR, and the TCRdb table lists in-frame clones only, not all of them. V and J calls and clone size follow that table, whereas D and trimming were derived from the DNA. The data contain around 170,000 clones, around four fifths of them singletons.

The TCR was taken from a woman between 50 and 59 years old who had recovered from COVID-19. The source material was PBMCs or T cells enriched from blood (not recorded which). V and J are TRBV7-3 and TRBJ1-6; D is perhaps TRBD1 (5 bases). CDR3 coding DNA: TGTGCCAGCAGCCCAACACGTTCAGGGTCGACACCCCTCCACTTT. Amino acid sequence: CASSPTRSGSTPLHF.